The 23 T cell receptor beta chains in this list originate from one sample, sequenced in a study of blood T cell repertoires in COVID-19. Repertoires were generated with immunoSEQ multiplex PCR, while TCRdb's copy carries only in-frame clones and drops some. The repertoire has roughly 80,000 clones, about four fifths of them found once; the top ten carry 8.5% to 14%. The source material was peripheral blood. The receptors come from a man aged 45-60 years with acute or convalescent COVID-19.

CDR3 protein: CASSRQGAGNYGYTF. Here the CDR3 DNA reads TGTGCCAGCAGTCGACAGGGGGCGGGTAACTATGGCTACACCTTC. The chain couples TRBV6-5 to TRBJ1-2; 10 bases agree with TRBD1. J gave up 1 base and V 5 bases, and 4 bases lay outside the gene matches. Germline values: CDR1 MNHEY, CDR2 SVGAGI. This CDR3 comprises 15 residues.

The chain combines TRBV6-2 or TRBV6-3 with TRBJ1-2; 10 bases align to TRBD1. CDR1 MNHEY and CDR2 SVGEGT come from the germline V gene. The V segment lost 5 bases and the J segment 6 bases; nucleotides outside the gene matches: 12. The CDR3 contains 16 residues. Here the CDR3 DNA reads TGTGCCAGCAGTCAAAGAGGACAGGGGGACTTGGATGGCTACACCTTC. Encoded protein: CASSQRGQGDLDGYTF.

In regard to this clone: A junction end diverges from the germline sequence, so it may reflect a read error. The gene calls are TRBV19 and TRBJ2-7; possible D gene TRBD2, 6 bases. The CDR3 has 14 residues. Germline loops: CDR1 LNHDA, CDR2 SQIVND (reference sequence). As DNA, the CDR3 is TGTGCCAGTAGAATAGCGGAAGGGAGTTACGAGCAGTACTTC. Amino acid sequence: CASRIAEGSYEQYF.

The genes are TRBV24-1 and TRBJ2-6; no firm D call. Trimming removed 4 bases at V and 0 bases at J, with 9 bases between. There are 16 residues in the CDR3. In germline, CDR1 is KGHDR, CDR2 SFDVKD. CDR3 region: CATSDPGSSGANVLTF. The CDR3 bases are TGTGCCACCAGTGACCCAGGATCCTCTGGGGCCAACGTCCTGACTTTC.

This clone showed up just a few times. J is TRBJ1-2 and V is TRBV9; D remains ambiguous. The germline V and J ends were trimmed by 7 bases and 4 bases, with 11 bases remaining between them. The CDR3 runs 12 residues. Germline values: CDR1 SGDLS, CDR2 YYNGEE. This chain's CDR3 is CASGEVPYGYTF. Here the CDR3 DNA reads TGTGCCAGCGGAGAGGTTCCCTATGGCTACACCTTC.

This clone was seen more than once but under ten times. The J gene is TRBJ1-5, the V gene TRBV6-1; possibly TRBD1 for D (6 bases). Germline lookup yields CDR1 MNHNS and CDR2 SASEGT. Deletions cut 2 bases from V and 0 bases from J, with 14 bases between. The CDR3 has 17 residues. The CDR3 loop reads CASSEYLKGVSNQPQHF. The CDR3 nucleotides are TGTGCCAGCAGTGAATACCTAAAGGGGGTTAGCAATCAGCCCCAGCATTTT.

This clone was observed a few times. J is TRBJ2-1 and V is TRBV7-3; 8 bases agree with TRBD1. Germline CDR1 SGHTA, CDR2 FQGTGA. The length of the CDR3 is 15 residues. V shed 5 bases and J 6 bases; nucleotides not matched to a gene: 9. The DNA of the CDR3 is TGTGCCAGCAGCCAGGGGGCCCGAGAAGGCAATGAGCAGTTCTTC. It codes for CASSQGAREGNEQFF.

J is TRBJ2-1 and V is TRBV6-2 or TRBV6-3, with D unresolved. Looked up from germline, CDR1 is MNHEY and CDR2 is SVGEGT. Trimming stripped 5 bases from V and 6 bases from J, with 11 bases between. The CDR3 is made up of 13 amino acids. The CDR3 region has the DNA TGTGCCAGCAGTCAACCTGCTAGCAATGAGCAGTTCTTC. It codes for CASSQPASNEQFF.

The J gene is TRBJ2-3, the V gene TRBV6-5, with TRBD2 as a possible D gene (6 bases). The CDR3 runs to 13 residues. V lost 11 bases to trimming and J lost 2 bases, with 14 bases between them. Germline lookup yields CDR1 MNHEY and CDR2 SVGAGI. The CDR3: CASRDFDTDTQYF. CDR3 coding DNA: TGTGCCTCTCGGGACTTCGACACAGATACGCAGTATTTT.

The rearrangement joins TRBV11-2 to TRBJ2-5; the D is unclear. Trimming pared 7 bases from V and 4 bases from J, leaving 13 bases between. This CDR3 is 13 amino acids long. The V gene's germline CDR1 is SGHAT and CDR2 FQNNGV. The CDR3 loop is CASTLGPGETQYF. CDR3 sequence (DNA): TGTGCCAGCACCCTCGGCCCGGGAGAGACCCAGTACTTC.

The genes are TRBV14 and TRBJ1-2; no clear D gene. CDR1 SGHDN and CDR2 FVKESK come from the germline V gene. This CDR3 region has 15 residues. Between the trimmed V and J ends, which lost 0 bases and 6 bases, there was a span of 14 bases. The CDR3 DNA is TGTGCCAGCAGCCAAGATCACGGTGGGAGTAATGGCTACACCTTC. As protein: CASSQDHGGSNGYTF.

The V gene is TRBV18, the J gene TRBJ1-5; D possibly corresponds to TRBD1 (5 bases). Trimming took off 6 bases at V and 6 bases at J, with 15 bases between the two ends. CDR1 is KGHSH and CDR2 is LQKENI in the germline V gene. The length of the CDR3 is 14 residues. CDR3 region: CASSPDRVGQPQHF. As DNA, the CDR3 is TGTGCCAGCTCCCCCGACAGAGTGGGTCAGCCCCAGCATTTT.

This clone occurred a few times. The rearrangement links TRBV12-5 to TRBJ1-1; D remains unclear. Trimming stripped 0 bases from V and 7 bases from J, with 6 bases between. The CDR3 is 12 residues long. CDR1 and CDR2 from the germline V gene are LGHNT and FRNRAP. CDR3 DNA sequence: TGTGCTAGTGGTTTGGTACCCTATGAAGCTTTCTTT. It specifies CASGLVPYEAFF.

This clone showed up just once. The chain has TRBV9 and TRBJ1-1, with TRBD1 matching 9 bases. Germline CDR1 SGDLS, CDR2 YYNGEE. J lost 3 bases, V lost 1 base, and 16 bases had no gene match. This CDR3 comprises 19 residues. CDR3 residues: CASSVRPLWTGVADTEAFF. Here the CDR3 DNA reads TGTGCCAGCAGCGTACGTCCTTTATGGACAGGGGTTGCGGACACTGAAGCTTTCTTT.

This clone was seen once. V usage is TRBV3-1 (or the pseudogene TRBV3-2) and J usage is TRBJ2-7, with no clear D. V gave up 1 base and J gave up 3 bases, with 7 bases separating them. Per germline, CDR1 LGHDT and CDR2 YNNKEL (reference sequence). The length of the CDR3 is 13 residues. CDR3 in DNA: TGTGCCAGCAGCCAAGCAGCGCTCTACGAGCAGTACTTC. Protein sequence: CASSQAALYEQYF.

The chain is built from TRBV6-5 and TRBJ1-2; D is unresolved. In germline, CDR1 is MNHEY, CDR2 SVGAGI. There are 13 residues in the CDR3. Between the trimmed V and J ends, which lost 7 bases and 0 bases, there was a span of 9 bases. This CDR3 is CASTQATNYGYTF. CDR3 bases: TGTGCCAGCACCCAAGCGACTAACTATGGCTACACCTTC.

V is TRBV30 and J is TRBJ2-3; 7 nucleotides line up with TRBD2. The germline CDR1 and CDR2 sequences are GTSNPN and SVGIG (reference sequence). With 2 bases clipped from V and 4 bases from J, the junction kept 6 bases outside the gene matches. The CDR3 is made up of 14 amino acids. This chain's CDR3 is CAWSFSGRADTQYF. The CDR3 DNA is TGTGCCTGGAGTTTCTCGGGGAGGGCAGATACGCAGTATTTT.

V gene TRBV6-6 combines with J gene TRBJ1-2, with D possibly matching TRBD1 (6 bases). With 5 bases removed from V and 3 bases from J, the gap between germline ends came to 19 bases. The CDR3 covers 16 residues. CDR1 and CDR2 from the germline V gene are MNHNY and SVGAGI (reference sequence). CDR3: CASSTTTGSPYYGYTF. The CDR3 nucleotides read TGTGCCAGCAGTACAACAACAGGGTCCCCCTACTATGGCTACACCTTC.

The chain uses TRBV7-9 and TRBJ2-2, with a possible D match to TRBD2 (7 bases). The ends were cut back, 7 bases at V and 4 bases at J, with 19 bases in the middle. Germline V lookup: CDR1 SEHNR, CDR2 FQNEAQ (reference sequence). The CDR3 is made up of 16 amino acids. CDR3 residues: CASTSWGGAGTGELFF. The CDR3 DNA follows: TGTGCCAGCACCTCATGGGGGGGGGCAGGCACCGGGGAGCTGTTTTTT.

This clone was picked up one time. The V call is TRBV6-6, the J call TRBJ2-7; 9 bases are shared with TRBD1. V lost 4 bases and J lost 8; bases outside the gene matches: 3. The CDR3 loop spans 12 amino acids. Germline CDR1 and CDR2: MNHNY and SVGAGI (reference sequence). The CDR3 spells CASSSGQGKQYF. The CDR3 bases are TGTGCCAGCAGTTCGGGACAGGGTAAGCAGTACTTC.

J is TRBJ2-3 and V is TRBV7-8; tentative D call: TRBD2 (5 bases). Trimming removed 0 bases at V and 6 bases at J, with 13 bases between. The CDR3 sequence is 15 residues long. CDR1 is SGHVS, CDR2 FQNEAQ, per germline. The CDR3 here is CASSLAGARADTQYF. DNA for the CDR3: TGTGCCAGCAGCTTAGCGGGAGCGAGGGCTGATACGCAGTATTTT.

This clone was detected only a few times. The chain joins TRBV7-2 to TRBJ2-5; D remains unclear. The CDR3 loop spans 15 amino acids. Trimming removed 3 bases at V and 0 bases at J, with 11 bases between. CDR1 is SGHTA, CDR2 FQGNSA, per germline. The CDR3 sequence: CASSLAENYQETQYF. In nucleotides, the CDR3 is TGTGCCAGCAGCTTGGCAGAAAATTACCAAGAGACCCAGTACTTC.

The rearrangement joins TRBV5-1 to TRBJ1-1; 12 bases map to TRBD1. The ends lost 4 bases at V and 5 bases at J; junction bases unmatched: 12. The CDR3 consists of 17 residues. CDR1 and CDR2 from the germline V gene are SGHRS and YFSETQ. CDR3 bases: TGCGCCAGCAGCCCTTTCCGGGACAGGGGGCGAGAGACTGAAGCTTTCTTT. This codes for CASSPFRDRGRETEAFF.